The clone carrying this T cell receptor beta chain was counted ten times or more. The data were obtained in a study of neurological immune-mediated disorders. Noted time point: technical triplicate 3. CDR1 is DFQATT, CDR2 SNEGSKA, per germline (reference sequence). The germline V and J ends were trimmed by 6 bases and 0 bases, with 11 bases remaining between them. There are 13 residues in the CDR3. TCRdb re-analysed the 5' RACE reads in MiXCR, keeping a single row per CDR3 protein. Of more than 25,000 distinct CDR3 sequences listed, about 16% were seen once; the top ten hold around 4.9%. This TCR came from a female donor with HTLV-1-associated myelopathy (HAM/TSP). The sequencing sample was made of CD4+ T cells from blood. V gene TRBV20-1 combines with J gene TRBJ1-2; perhaps TRBD1 as D (5 bases). CDR3 sequence: CSAPEGTNYGYTF. The DNA for the CDR3 is TGCAGTGCCCCCGAGGGGACTAACTATGGCTACACCTTC.